What follows describes a single TCR beta chain. Its target is not known. As to treatment: some 19 received Ad26.COV2.S at low or high dose, single or two shots; 5 received placebo; per-sample allocation not given. Samples came from day 63 after the first vaccine or placebo injection. It was Wuhan-strain SARS-CoV-2 spike that the Ad26 vaccine vector expressed. This CDR3 comprises 11 residues. CDR1 is SQVTM, CDR2 ANQGSEA, per germline. V lost 4 bases to trimming and J lost 0 bases, with 3 bases between them. The sample comes from a study of Ad26.COV2.S vaccination and SARS-CoV-2 variants. Clones were sequenced by immunoSEQ multiplex PCR, and TCRdb holds only the in-frame ones, with some missing. The sample includes a few hundred thousand clones, 83% seen only once; the top ten take more than 7%. Study findings and constraints: Measures of TCR breadth and depth may have fallen short of total T cell responses.

This sequence was found in a person between 18 and 59 years old who received the Ad26.COV2.S COVID-19 vaccine or a placebo. The sample in question was peripheral blood, obtained in a trial of Ad26.COV2.S vaccine versus placebo. The chain uses TRBV29-1 and TRBJ1-1; D gene ambiguous. Here the CDR3 DNA reads TGCAGCGTTGGCGTGAACACTGAAGCTTTCTTT. The encoded protein is CSVGVNTEAFF.